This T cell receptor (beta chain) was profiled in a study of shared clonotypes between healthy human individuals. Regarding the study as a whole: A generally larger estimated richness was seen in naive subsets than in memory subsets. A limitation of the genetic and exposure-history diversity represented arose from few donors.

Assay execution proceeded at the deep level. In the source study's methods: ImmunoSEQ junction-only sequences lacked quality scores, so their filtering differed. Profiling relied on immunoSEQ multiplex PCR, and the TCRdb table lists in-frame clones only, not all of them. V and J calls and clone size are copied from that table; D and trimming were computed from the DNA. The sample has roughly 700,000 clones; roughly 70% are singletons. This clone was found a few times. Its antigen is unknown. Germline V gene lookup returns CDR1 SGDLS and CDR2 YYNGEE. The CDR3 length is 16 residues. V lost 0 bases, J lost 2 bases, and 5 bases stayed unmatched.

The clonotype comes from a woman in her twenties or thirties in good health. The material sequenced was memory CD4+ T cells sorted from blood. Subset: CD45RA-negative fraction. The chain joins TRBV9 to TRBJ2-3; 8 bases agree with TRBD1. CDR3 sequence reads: CASSVETGGYTDTQYF. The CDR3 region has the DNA TGTGCCAGCAGCGTAGAAACAGGGGGGTACACAGATACGCAGTATTTT.